This T cell receptor beta chain originates from a study of blood T cell repertoires in COVID-19. Study information: Samples of COVID-19 (acute and convalescent) were obtained from the United States, Italy and Spain. The cDNA or gDNA used as material had been derived from T cells, B-cell-depleted T cells, or PBMCs.

Assay: immunoSEQ multiplex PCR; the TCRdb copy retains only in-frame clones and omits some. The profile shows about 60,000 clones, around nine tenths of them singletons. The CDR3 is 15 amino acids. From germline, CDR1 is SGHAT and CDR2 FQDESV (reference sequence). Germline trimming cut 5 bases from V and 2 bases from J; bases unmatched to any gene: 6. This receptor was obtained from a man between 65 and 85 years old with acute or convalescent COVID-19. Sequencing input: peripheral blood. V gene TRBV11-1 combines with J gene TRBJ2-7, with 10 positions matching TRBD1. CDR3 amino acids: CASSRDRGPTYEQYF. The CDR3, as DNA: TGTGCCAGCAGCCGCGACAGGGGGCCGACCTACGAGCAGTACTTC.